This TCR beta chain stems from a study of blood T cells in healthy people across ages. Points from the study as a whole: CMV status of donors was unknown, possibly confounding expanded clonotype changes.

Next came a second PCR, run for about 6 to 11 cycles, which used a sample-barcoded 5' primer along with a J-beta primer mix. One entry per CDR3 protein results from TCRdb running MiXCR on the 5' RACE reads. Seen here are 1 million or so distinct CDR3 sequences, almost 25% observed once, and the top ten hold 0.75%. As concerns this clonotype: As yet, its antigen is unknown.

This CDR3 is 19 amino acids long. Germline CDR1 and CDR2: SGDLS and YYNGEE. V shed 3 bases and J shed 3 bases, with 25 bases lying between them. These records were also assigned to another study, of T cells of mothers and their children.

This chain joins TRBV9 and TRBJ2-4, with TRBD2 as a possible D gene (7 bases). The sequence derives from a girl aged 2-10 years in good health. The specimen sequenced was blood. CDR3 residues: CASSATYGGGGLGKNIQYF. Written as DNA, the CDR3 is TGTGCCAGCAGCGCGACGTACGGAGGCGGGGGCCTGGGCAAAAACATTCAGTACTTC.